These 30 T cell receptor beta chains share one sample of origin, sequenced in a study of T cell responses to AZD1222 COVID-19 vaccine. TCRdb's copy holds only in-frame clones and misses some; the assay was immunoSEQ multiplex PCR. Of 110,000 or so clones detected, approximately 90% appear once; the ten largest clones hold 7.1%. The input for sequencing was peripheral blood, taken 28 days after the second AZD1222 dose. These receptors came from an adult who received the AZD1222 COVID-19 vaccine.

V is TRBV23-1 and J is TRBJ1-5; D unresolved. TRBV23-1 qualifies as an ORF whose function is uncertain. This CDR3 contains 23 residues. Trimming took 3 bases from V and 0 from J, leaving 33 bases between them. The CDR3 loop reads CASSHTYPPGRVPSLYSNQPQHF. CDR3 DNA sequence: TGCGCCAGCAGTCACACCTATCCCCCCGGGCGGGTCCCCTCACTTTATAGCAATCAGCCCCAGCATTTT.

The chain carries TRBV5-6 and TRBJ2-7, with 10 bases that match TRBD2. The trim removed 3 bases at V and 4 bases at J, leaving 7 bases unmatched. CDR1 is SGHDT, CDR2 YYEEEE, per germline. This CDR3 contains 15 residues. This chain's CDR3 is CASSWGPSGSYEQYF. The CDR3 nucleotides are TGTGCCAGCAGCTGGGGGCCTAGCGGGAGTTACGAGCAGTACTTC.

Of note for this clone: Other DNA sequences in this sample translate to the same CDR3. The rearrangement links TRBV19 to TRBJ2-7, with 7 bases matching TRBD2. CDR3 length equals 14 residues. Germline V CDR1 and CDR2: LNHDA, SQIVND (reference sequence). V lost 3 bases to trimming and J lost 3 bases; unmatched junction nucleotides: 5. DNA for the CDR3: TGTGCCAGTAGTATCGGGGGAGGGGTCTACGAGCAGTACTTC. Amino acids: CASSIGGGVYEQYF. Based on the CDR3 plus reference TRBV19 and TRBJ2-7, the full variable domain is DGGITQSPKYLFRKEGQNVTLSCEQNLNHDAMYWYRQDPGQGLRLIYYSQIVNDFQKGDIAEGYSVSREKKESFPLTVTSAQKNPTAFYLCASSIGGGVYEQYFGPGTRLTVT.

The rearrangement links TRBV3-1 (or the pseudogene TRBV3-2) to TRBJ2-1; D is unresolved. CDR3 length: 16 amino acids. V gave up 0 bases and J gave up 2 bases, with 11 bases separating them. Germline-derived CDR1 and CDR2 are LGHDT and YNNKEL (reference sequence). For the CDR3, the DNA is TGTGCCAGCAGCCAAGATGAGGCGGCAACCTACAATGAGCAGTTCTTC. It encodes CASSQDEAATYNEQFF.

V usage is TRBV18 and J usage is TRBJ2-5; D gene ambiguous. The CDR3 loop spans 14 amino acids. CDR1 and CDR2 (germline): KGHSH, LQKENI. V was shortened by 1 base and J by 1 base, with 7 bases between the two germline ends. The CDR3 DNA sequence: TGTGCCAGCTCACCACGAGGACGCCAAGAGACCCAGTACTTC. This gives the protein CASSPRGRQETQYF.

Only a few counts were recorded for this clone. The chain employs TRBV27 and TRBJ1-6; 9 nucleotides agree with TRBD1. Germline values: CDR1 MNHEY, CDR2 SMNVEV (reference sequence). The CDR3 loop spans 15 amino acids. The ends lost 5 bases at V and 7 bases at J; junction bases unmatched: 6. The CDR3 region has the DNA TGTGCCAGCAGTCACGGGACAGGGTGGAATTCACCCCTCCACTTT. Its protein is CASSHGTGWNSPLHF.

The V gene is TRBV5-6, the J gene TRBJ2-1; maybe TRBD2 (6 bases). Trimming cost V 3 bases and J 7 bases, with 11 bases left between them. Germline values: CDR1 SGHDT, CDR2 YYEEEE. CDR3 size: 13 residues. The CDR3 DNA reads TGTGCCAGCAGCTCGATAGGGAGGAATGAGCAGTTCTTC. This encodes CASSSIGRNEQFF.

V and J are TRBV7-8 and TRBJ2-2; a possible D gene is TRBD2 (5 bases). Germline V CDR1 and CDR2: SGHVS, FQNEAQ. Trimming cost V 2 bases and J 3 bases, with 28 bases left between them. The CDR3 is made up of 21 amino acids. This CDR3 reads CASSLHGPRLAGLRDTGELFF. CDR3 in DNA: TGTGCCAGCAGCTTACACGGACCGCGCTTGGCGGGCCTACGAGACACCGGGGAGCTGTTTTTT.

The V and J genes are TRBV5-1 and TRBJ2-7; 7 bases fit TRBD2. The CDR3 sequence is 16 residues long. The V gene end was trimmed by 0 bases and the J gene end by 1 base; junction bases not matched to a gene: 7. CDR1 and CDR2 from the germline V gene are SGHRS and YFSETQ. The CDR3 loop is CASSLVLGLHSYEQYF. CDR3 nucleotides: TGCGCCAGCAGCTTGGTGTTGGGACTACATTCCTACGAGCAGTACTTC.

The V gene is TRBV11-2, the J gene TRBJ1-2, with 7 nucleotides matching TRBD1. The ends lost 3 bases at V and 1 base at J; junction bases unmatched: 5. In germline, CDR1 is SGHAT, CDR2 FQNNGV. This CDR3 is built from 15 residues. The CDR3 sequence: CASSFHRGGNYGYTF. CDR3 coding DNA: TGTGCCAGCAGCTTTCACAGGGGAGGTAACTATGGCTACACCTTC.

This chain uses TRBV5-6 with TRBJ2-5, with 12 bases matching TRBD1. CDR3 length: 15 residues. Germline-derived CDR1 and CDR2 are SGHDT and YYEEEE. Germline trimming cut 4 bases from V and 6 bases from J; bases unmatched to any gene: 7. The CDR3 here is CASSPGQGASKTQYF. For the CDR3, the DNA is TGTGCCAGCAGCCCGGGACAGGGGGCGAGTAAGACCCAGTACTTC. Using reference TRBV5-6 and TRBJ2-5 for the parts outside the CDR3, the full variable domain is DAGVTQSPTHLIKTRGQQVTLRCSPKSGHDTVSWYQQALGQGPQFIFQYYEEEERQRGNFPDRFSGHQFPNYSSELNVNALLLGDSALYLCASSPGQGASKTQYFGPGTRLLVL.

The chain joins TRBV6-5 to TRBJ1-6; TRBD1 aligns across 9 bases. The CDR3 runs to 14 residues. Germline V gene sequence: CDR1 MNHEY, CDR2 SVGAGI. Trimming cost V 6 bases and J 9 bases; bases outside gene matches: 6. The CDR3 bases are TGTGCCAGCAGAGCCGGGACAGGGACTTCACCCCTCCACTTT. This translates into CASRAGTGTSPLHF.

Points on this clone: The same CDR3 arises from other DNA sequences in this sample as well. The chain is built from TRBV28 and TRBJ2-7; D is unresolved. The V gene lost 3 bases and the J gene lost 4 bases, with 7 bases spanning the gap. Germline CDR1 MDHEN, CDR2 SYDVKM. This CDR3 has 12 amino acids. The CDR3, as DNA: TGTGCCAGCAGTTTCTCTGGTTACGAGCAGTACTTC. Amino acids: CASSFSGYEQYF.

The rearrangement links TRBV29-1 to TRBJ2-2; D tentatively fits TRBD1 or TRBD2 (6 bases each). CDR1 is SQVTM and CDR2 is ANQGSEA in the germline V gene. V dropped 3 bases and J dropped 5 bases, with 13 bases sitting between them. The CDR3 has 14 amino acids. The CDR3 DNA reads TGCAGCGTTGAGGGGGCAGGGAGGACCGGGGAGCTGTTTTTT. Protein: CSVEGAGRTGELFF.

The V gene is TRBV4-1, the J gene TRBJ2-7; D is undetermined. Germline CDR1 is MGHRA and CDR2 is YSYEKL. The CDR3 sequence is 14 residues long. V was trimmed by 2 bases and J by 5 bases, leaving 13 bases between them. The CDR3 loop is CASSQPTKSNEQYF. Here the CDR3 DNA reads TGCGCCAGCAGCCAACCCACCAAGTCTAACGAGCAGTACTTC.

The V call is TRBV4-1, the J call TRBJ2-7, with a tentative D call TRBD2 (7 bases). Looked up from germline, CDR1 is MGHRA and CDR2 is YSYEKL. There are 15 residues in the CDR3. Trimming removed 1 base at V and 2 bases at J, with 12 bases between. As DNA, the CDR3 is TGCGCCAGCAGCCAAGGACGGGGGGCCCCCTACGAGCAGTACTTC. Translation gives CASSQGRGAPYEQYF.

This clone has a handful of counts. The chain joins TRBV4-3 to TRBJ2-3; 8 positions match TRBD2. The germline V gene encodes CDR1 LGHNA and CDR2 YSLEER. This CDR3 has 15 residues. V shed 2 bases and J 6 bases; nucleotides not matched to a gene: 7. CDR3 residues: CASSQRYSGKDTQYF. The CDR3 coding sequence is TGCGCCAGCAGCCAAAGGTATAGCGGGAAGGATACGCAGTATTTT.

This chain joins TRBV6-2 or TRBV6-3 and TRBJ2-5, with 8 nucleotides matching TRBD2. The length of the CDR3 is 15 residues. The V gene's germline CDR1 is MNHEY and CDR2 SVGEGT. V shed 6 bases and J 2 bases; nucleotides not matched to a gene: 8. The CDR3 sequence: CASSGRGNPQETQYF. CDR3 nucleotides: TGTGCCAGCAGCGGGAGGGGGAACCCTCAAGAGACCCAGTACTTC.

The chain recombines TRBV18 with TRBJ2-5, with 12 bases that match TRBD2. Germline V gene sequence: CDR1 KGHSH, CDR2 LQKENI. Losses at the gene ends were 3 bases for V and 1 base for J; bases not matched to a gene: 0. CDR3 length: 15 residues. CDR3 sequence: CASSPTSGGQETQYF. The CDR3 DNA is TGTGCCAGCTCACCGACTAGCGGGGGCCAAGAGACCCAGTACTTC.

The chain has TRBV19 and TRBJ1-2; D possibly corresponds to TRBD1 (6 bases). Trimming took 6 bases from V and 0 from J, leaving 11 bases between them. The CDR3 consists of 14 residues. Germline CDR1 and CDR2: LNHDA and SQIVND (reference sequence). The CDR3 reads CASRRGGSNYGYTF. CDR3 nucleotide sequence: TGTGCCAGTAGGAGAGGGGGGTCTAACTATGGCTACACCTTC.

The rearrangement uses TRBV6-5 and TRBJ1-2; D may be TRBD1 (6 bases). Germline V gene data show CDR1 as MNHEY and CDR2 as SVGAGI. V was shortened by 2 bases and J by 4 bases, with 14 bases between the two germline ends. The CDR3 has 15 residues. Written as DNA, the CDR3 is TGTGCCAGCAGTTACGTTTTGGCAGGGGCCTATGGCTACACCTTC. Its translation is CASSYVLAGAYGYTF.

The chain uses TRBV5-6 and TRBJ2-7; 7 positions agree with TRBD1. J was trimmed by 0 bases and V by 6 bases; bases with no gene match: 6. CDR1 and CDR2 from the germline V gene are SGHDT and YYEEEE. The CDR3 length is 14 residues. The CDR3: CASTRGGSSYEQYF. The DNA for the CDR3 is TGTGCCAGCACCAGAGGGGGCAGCTCCTACGAGCAGTACTTC.

The V and J genes are TRBV3-1 (or the pseudogene TRBV3-2) and TRBJ2-1; TRBD2 might be the D (6 bases). The CDR3 runs to 15 residues. The germline gives CDR1 LGHDT, CDR2 YNNKEL (reference sequence). Trimming stripped 4 bases from V and 7 bases from J, with 17 bases between. The CDR3 reads CASSLAGPGVNEQFF. CDR3 DNA: TGTGCCAGCAGCCTCGCGGGGCCCGGGGTGAATGAGCAGTTCTTC.

The chain has TRBV9 and TRBJ2-2; unclear D gene. The ends were cut back, 4 bases at V and 4 bases at J, with 11 bases in the middle. The CDR3 is 14 residues long. Germline V lookup: CDR1 SGDLS, CDR2 YYNGEE. In DNA form, the CDR3 reads TGTGCCAGCAGCCCCCGTTCGTCCACCGGGGAGCTGTTTTTT. It codes for CASSPRSSTGELFF.

The V call is TRBV4-2, the J call TRBJ2-7, with no clear D. The V and J ends lost 4 bases and 7 bases respectively, with 17 bases between them. Germline V gives CDR1 LGHNA, CDR2 YNFKEQ. The CDR3 length is 14 residues. The CDR3 DNA reads as TGTGCCAGCAGCCCCGGGCGGCCCGTCTGGGAGCAGTACTTC. Protein sequence: CASSPGRPVWEQYF.

This clone was counted between two and nine times. The chain is built from TRBV5-1 and TRBJ1-5; no firm D call. The CDR3 covers 13 residues. Deletions cut 5 bases from V and 8 bases from J, with 14 bases between. Per the germline V gene, CDR1 is SGHRS and CDR2 is YFSETQ. The CDR3 loop is CASSFIGDEPQHF. The DNA for the CDR3 is TGCGCCAGCAGTTTCATCGGCGACGAGCCCCAGCATTTT.

This chain joins TRBV7-6 and TRBJ2-3; D possibly matches TRBD1 or TRBD2 (5 bases each). Germline assignment: CDR1 SGHVS and CDR2 FNYEAQ. Deletions cut 1 base from V and 6 bases from J, with 11 bases between. CDR3 length: 14 residues. CDR3 sequence: CASSLGDPYDTQYF. The CDR3 DNA sequence: TGTGCCAGCAGCTTAGGGGACCCCTATGATACGCAGTATTTT.

This clone was seen a few times. The rearrangement joins TRBV15 to TRBJ1-2; no definite D call. Between the trimmed V and J ends, which lost 3 bases and 5 bases, there was a span of 10 bases. The CDR3 has 13 residues. From germline, CDR1 is LNHNV and CDR2 YYDKDF (reference sequence). CDR3 nucleotide sequence: TGTGCCACCAGCAGTTGGCTATCGTATGGCTACACCTTC. Its protein product is CATSSWLSYGYTF.

The chain combines TRBV6-1 with TRBJ1-2, with no clear D. The CDR3 totals 13 residues. CDR1 is MNHNS, CDR2 SASEGT, per germline. Trimming took 1 base from V and 5 from J, leaving 8 bases between them. DNA for the CDR3: TGTGCCAGCAGTGAAGGGCGGCATTATGGCTACACCTTC. It translates to CASSEGRHYGYTF.

J is TRBJ2-7 and V is TRBV19; no firm D call. V lost 10 bases, J lost 0 bases, and 13 bases lay in between. Germline lookup yields CDR1 LNHDA and CDR2 SQIVND (reference sequence). CDR3 size: 13 residues. The CDR3 DNA follows: TGTGCCATCACGGGCCCGAGCTCCTACGAGCAGTACTTC. This gives the protein CAITGPSSYEQYF.